The text below deals with one TCR beta chain. This record comes from a study of shared T cell receptors in the human thymus. TCRdb's copy holds only in-frame clones and misses some; the assay was immunoSEQ multiplex PCR. This sample has 650,000 to 950,000 clones, with approximately 83% found just once. The length of the CDR3 is 19 residues. V gave up 4 bases and J gave up 3 bases; unmatched junction bases: 19. The V gene's germline CDR1 is SGHDN and CDR2 FVKESK. The sample was also reused in another study, on human thymus T cells. Turning to that study: Resections were taken during corrective heart surgery, and the thymus tissue came from these. Repertoires sampled from thymus and blood appeared biased in V and J gene usage. Highly overlapping thymic repertoires among unrelated individuals were reported in related research.

This sequence originates from a girl under three years old with a congenital heart defect. The rearrangement uses TRBV14 and TRBJ1-1, with 8 bases matching TRBD1. Sequencing was carried out using thymocytes. The CDR3 nucleotides are TGTGCCAGCAGCCGACGGGCAGGGGGCGAGCGGTTTAGCCACACTGAAGCTTTCTTT. This translates into CASSRRAGGERFSHTEAFF.